This T cell receptor (beta chain) came from a study of naive and memory T cell subsets. Study results and caveats: Each distinct alpha or beta sequence counts as one clonotype. Naive and memory subsets had different power law exponents for TCR abundance. Over 85% of naive TCR sequences appeared only once, unlike memory subsets. Possibly reflecting memory cells re-expressing CD45RA, a few larger clonotypes occurred in naive repertoires, especially CD8.

Two oligonucleotides, mixed equimolar, formed the beta constant-region primer covering TRBC1 and TRBC2. Four rounds of PCR amplified the ligated cDNA using nested alpha and beta constant-region primers plus SP2. In TCRdb, the UMI-ligation and nested PCR reads were re-called with MiXCR into one record per CDR3 protein. The table records about 150,000 distinct CDR3 sequences, about 20% of them present only once. V was pared by 5 bases and J by 5 bases, with 19 bases between. This CDR3 has 16 amino acids. Germline V CDR1 and CDR2: SGHDT, YYEEEE. Details on this clonotype: Its antigen is unknown.

Cells stained for CD3, CD4, CD8, CD45RA and CD27 were sorted into four subsets. This receptor was obtained from a human donor in good health. The sample was naive CD4+ T cells from blood. The chain uses TRBV5-6 and TRBJ2-2; D gene ambiguous. CDR3 region: CASSSSPGARTGELFF. CDR3 coding DNA: TGTGCCAGCAGTTCCTCTCCGGGCGCGAGGACCGGGGAGCTGTTTTTT.